The 11 T cell receptor beta chains listed next were all sequenced from one sample in a study of response to subunit inactivated influenza vaccine. A single record per CDR3 protein comes from TCRdb applying MiXCR to the RT-PCR reads. The sample records roughly 700,000 distinct CDR3 sequences, approximately 14% being singletons. This specimen consisted of PBMCs from blood, obtained around 14 days before vaccination. These TCRs come from a man over 45 who received an inactivated influenza vaccine.

The rearrangement joins TRBV3-1 to TRBJ2-3, with 8 bases aligning to TRBD2. CDR1 and CDR2 from the germline V gene are LGHDT and YNNKEL (reference sequence). With 1 base clipped from V and 4 bases from J, the junction kept 4 bases outside the gene matches. CDR3 length equals 15 residues. As DNA, the CDR3 is TGTGCCAGCAGCCAAGGGGGACTAGTCGCAGATACGCAGTATTTT. This encodes CASSQGGLVADTQYF.

The chain has TRBV19 and TRBJ2-1, with 14 bases aligning to TRBD2. CDR1 is LNHDA, CDR2 SQIVND, per germline (reference sequence). V gave up 6 bases and J gave up 2 bases; unmatched junction bases: 9. The CDR3 spans 18 residues. CDR3 in amino acids: CASSRGTSGGGPYNEQFF. CDR3 in DNA: TGTGCCAGTAGCCGAGGGACTAGCGGGGGAGGGCCCTACAATGAGCAGTTCTTC.

The V call is TRBV4-1, the J call TRBJ2-7; 8 nucleotides line up with TRBD2. J lost 1 base, V lost 4 bases, and 9 bases had no gene match. Germline V lookup: CDR1 MGHRA, CDR2 YSYEKL. The CDR3 has 16 residues. The CDR3: CASSPDNGGASYEQYF. The CDR3 nucleotides read TGCGCCAGCAGCCCAGACAACGGGGGGGCTTCCTACGAGCAGTACTTC.

The table lists this clonotype with a few counts. V and J are TRBV12-3 or TRBV12-4 and TRBJ1-2, with D unclear. V gave up 6 bases and J gave up 4 bases, with 18 bases separating them. This CDR3 has 15 amino acids. The CDR3 reads CASSLTGRISYGYTF. In nucleotides, the CDR3 is TGTGCCAGCAGCCTAACCGGGAGGATAAGCTATGGCTACACCTTC.

This clonotype was seen more than once but under ten times. This chain links TRBV5-1 with TRBJ2-3, with 8 bases fitting TRBD2. CDR1 SGHRS and CDR2 YFSETQ come from the germline V gene. V shed 7 bases, J shed 1 base, and the junction held 11 bases outside the gene matches. The CDR3 spans 16 residues. The CDR3 coding sequence is TGCGCCAGCGAAAGAGGAACTAGCGGACGCACAGATACGCAGTATTTT. This translates into CASERGTSGRTDTQYF.

There are a few counts of this clonotype. This sequence joins TRBV29-1 and TRBJ1-1; possibly TRBD1 for D (5 bases). Germline CDR1 SQVTM, CDR2 ANQGSEA. V lost 3 bases and J lost 1, with 12 bases in between. This CDR3 contains 14 residues. The CDR3 DNA follows: TGCAGCGTTGAGGGGGGGGGACCGAACACTGAAGCTTTCTTT. Residues: CSVEGGGPNTEAFF.

Ten or more counts support this clonotype. J is TRBJ2-2 and V is TRBV7-8; 9 bases align to TRBD2. This CDR3 is 17 amino acids long. Per the germline V gene, CDR1 is SGHVS and CDR2 is FQNEAQ. V lost 0 bases and J lost 4; bases outside the gene matches: 6. DNA for the CDR3: TGTGCCAGCAGCTTAGCGCCGGTAGCGGGGGTCACCGGGGAGCTGTTTTTT. Encoded protein: CASSLAPVAGVTGELFF.

This clonotype was counted a few times. The chain employs TRBV5-1 and TRBJ2-1; 9 bases line up with TRBD2. The CDR3 sequence is 14 residues long. Germline lookup yields CDR1 SGHRS and CDR2 YFSETQ. V dropped 5 bases and J dropped 7; count of bases not matched to a gene: 7. Written as DNA, the CDR3 is TGCGCCAGCAGTTGGCGGGGGGGACTGAATGAGCAGTTCTTC. Amino acid sequence: CASSWRGGLNEQFF. Looking up the rest from reference TRBV5-1 and TRBJ2-1 gives the full variable domain: KAGVTQTPRYLIKTRGQQVTLSCSPISGHRSVSWYQQTPGQGLQFLFEYFSETQRNKGNFPGRFSGRQFSNSRSEMNVSTLELGDSALYLCASSWRGGLNEQFFGPGTRLTVL.

The rearrangement links TRBV20-1 to TRBJ2-1; D remains ambiguous. Trimming removed 1 base from V and 0 bases from J, with 7 bases in between. Germline V gene lookup returns CDR1 DFQATT and CDR2 SNEGSKA (reference sequence). There are 14 residues in the CDR3. CDR3 DNA sequence: TGCAGTGCTAGAGCACAAAACTCCTACAATGAGCAGTTCTTC. Protein product: CSARAQNSYNEQFF.

In its sample, this clonotype was seen a few times. CDR3 loop: CSLTSGSSYEQYF. The DNA of the CDR3 is TGCAGTTTGACTAGCGGGAGCTCCTACGAGCAGTACTTC. This chain uses TRBV20-1 with TRBJ2-7, with 12 bases matching TRBD2. Trimming removed 8 bases from V and 0 bases from J; junction bases left unmatched: 2. Germline CDR1 DFQATT, CDR2 SNEGSKA (reference sequence). The CDR3 runs 13 residues.

In DNA form, the CDR3 reads TGCGCCAGCAGCCCGTCCCCAGGGACCCAGTACTTC. It is translated as CASSPSPGTQYF. This chain joins TRBV5-1 and TRBJ2-5; D uncertain. The V gene's germline CDR1 is SGHRS and CDR2 YFSETQ. V lost 4 bases, J lost 7 bases, and 11 bases lay in between. The CDR3 spans 12 residues.